This TCR beta chain comes out of a study of T cells after yellow fever vaccination. The germline V and J ends were trimmed by 5 bases and 6 bases, with 20 bases remaining between them. This CDR3 has 15 residues. UMIs and a universal primer site were added when TCR cDNA was made by 5'RACE template switching. Using its own MiXCR run on the 5' RACE reads, TCRdb lists one record per CDR3 protein. The table includes around 300,000 distinct CDR3 sequences, roughly 13% detected once. On this clonotype itself: Its specificity is unknown.

Broader study findings: Clonotypes shared by both compartments, CD4 and CD8, made up a small share. Though it reached lower strength, the secondary response hit its peak faster, day 5 versus 15.

The chain recombines TRBV12-3 or TRBV12-4 with TRBJ2-7; tentatively, D is TRBD1 (6 bases). The receptor was derived from a young man who received the YFV17D yellow fever vaccine. The material sequenced was CD4+ T cells sorted from PBMCs, taken 45 days after the yellow fever booster vaccination. The CDR3 reads CASSPLLQGDLEQYF. In DNA form, the CDR3 reads TGTGCCAGCAGTCCCCTTCTACAGGGCGACCTCGAGCAGTACTTC.